This T cell receptor (beta chain) was captured by sequencing in a study of blood T cell repertoires in COVID-19. Study-wide context: The United States, Italy and Spain provided the acute and convalescent COVID-19 samples.

Germline V gives CDR1 MNHEY, CDR2 SVGAGI. The CDR3 totals 15 residues. Deletions cut 7 bases from V and 0 bases from J, with 13 bases between. This clone was observed once. Per the authors' pipeline: Reference gene primer amplification gave estimated nucleated cell counts. Assay used: immunoSEQ multiplex PCR; TCRdb lists only in-frame clones, some missing. The V and J calls and clone size were taken over from that table, and D and trimming were inferred from the DNA. The table records roughly 130,000 clones, 86% of them present only once. J is TRBJ1-5 and V is TRBV6-5; no firm D call. Sequencing was carried out using peripheral blood. The receptor's source is a man aged 40-50 years with acute or convalescent COVID-19. This CDR3 reads CASKMKQNSNQPQHF. The CDR3, as DNA: TGTGCCAGCAAAATGAAACAGAATAGCAATCAGCCCCAGCATTTT.